This entry lists 6 T cell receptor beta chains sequenced from one sample in a study of cytomegalovirus exposure and HLA in healthy donors. Researchers ran the PCR with 60 Vbeta and 13 Jbeta primers. TCRdb keeps only in-frame clones here, not all; method: immunoSEQ multiplex PCR. This table holds 90,000 to 140,000 clones, about 15% found once. Sequencing used PBMCs. Every receptor here comes from a female donor in good health and CMV-seronegative.

This clone was observed a handful of times. This rearrangement joins TRBV5-1 to TRBJ1-4, with 8 positions matching TRBD1. The V and J ends lost 0 bases and 5 bases, in that order; junction bases with no gene match: 3. The CDR3 has 15 residues. The V gene's germline CDR1 is SGHRS and CDR2 YFSETQ. As DNA, the CDR3 is TGCGCCAGCAGCTTGGTGACAGGGGAAAATGAAAAACTGTTTTTT. Encoded protein: CASSLVTGENEKLFF.

The chain links TRBV15 to TRBJ1-4; D remains unclear. The V gene lost 3 bases and the J gene lost 4 bases, with 9 bases spanning the gap. In germline, CDR1 is LNHNV, CDR2 YYDKDF (reference sequence). This CDR3 contains 14 residues. Written as DNA, the CDR3 is TGTGCCACCAGCAGGTCAAGCGGTAATGAAAAACTGTTTTTT. This gives the protein CATSRSSGNEKLFF.

This clone was counted only a few times. The chain has TRBV11-2 and TRBJ1-4, with TRBD1 matching 8 bases. The germline CDR1 and CDR2 sequences are SGHAT and FQNNGV. With 4 bases clipped from V and 8 bases from J, the junction kept 9 bases outside the gene matches. CDR3 length: 15 amino acids. The CDR3 coding sequence is TGTGCCAGCAGCTATACTCCAGGGGGCGAGGAAAAACTGTTTTTT. It yields the protein CASSYTPGGEEKLFF.

This clone was seen more than once but under ten times. The CDR3 DNA is TGTGCCAGCAGCTTGCAACTAGCGGGAAGCAATGAGCAGTTCTTC. It codes for CASSLQLAGSNEQFF. The chain has TRBV7-6 and TRBJ2-1, with 10 bases identical to TRBD2. From germline, CDR1 is SGHVS and CDR2 FNYEAQ. The length of the CDR3 is 15 residues. With V trimmed by 3 bases and J by 6 bases, 5 bases remained unmatched.

A few counts support this clone. The chain couples TRBV19 to TRBJ2-3, with D perhaps matching TRBD1 (6 bases). Between the trimmed V and J ends, which lost 9 bases and 0 bases, there was a span of 10 bases. The CDR3 covers 13 residues. Germline CDR1 is LNHDA and CDR2 is SQIVND (reference sequence). CDR3 region: CASQDRSTDTQYF. The CDR3 DNA sequence: TGTGCCAGCCAGGACAGAAGCACAGATACGCAGTATTTT.

The V call is TRBV5-1, the J call TRBJ1-2; 10 nucleotides match TRBD1. Germline CDR1 and CDR2: SGHRS and YFSETQ. V trimming: 6 bases; J trimming: 4 bases; junction bases outside the gene matches: 9. There are 15 residues in the CDR3. CDR3 sequence (DNA): TGCGCCAGCACAAACGGACAGGGGGGCACCTATGGCTACACCTTC. It yields the protein CASTNGQGGTYGYTF.